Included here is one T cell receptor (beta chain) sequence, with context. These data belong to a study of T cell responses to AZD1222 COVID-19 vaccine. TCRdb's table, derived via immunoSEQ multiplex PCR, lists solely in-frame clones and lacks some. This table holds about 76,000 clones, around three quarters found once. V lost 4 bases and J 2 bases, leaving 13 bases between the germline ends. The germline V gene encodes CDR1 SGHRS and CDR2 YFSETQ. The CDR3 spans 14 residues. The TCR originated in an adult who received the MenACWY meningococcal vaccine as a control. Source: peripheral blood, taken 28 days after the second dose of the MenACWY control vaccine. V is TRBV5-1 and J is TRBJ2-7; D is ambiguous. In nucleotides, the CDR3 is TGCGCCAGCAGCCCGATTGGGGTCGCCTACGAGCAGTACTTC. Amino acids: CASSPIGVAYEQYF. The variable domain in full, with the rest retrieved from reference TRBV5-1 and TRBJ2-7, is KAGVTQTPRYLIKTRGQQVTLSCSPISGHRSVSWYQQTPGQGLQFLFEYFSETQRNKGNFPGRFSGRQFSNSRSEMNVSTLELGDSALYLCASSPIGVAYEQYFGPGTRLTVT.